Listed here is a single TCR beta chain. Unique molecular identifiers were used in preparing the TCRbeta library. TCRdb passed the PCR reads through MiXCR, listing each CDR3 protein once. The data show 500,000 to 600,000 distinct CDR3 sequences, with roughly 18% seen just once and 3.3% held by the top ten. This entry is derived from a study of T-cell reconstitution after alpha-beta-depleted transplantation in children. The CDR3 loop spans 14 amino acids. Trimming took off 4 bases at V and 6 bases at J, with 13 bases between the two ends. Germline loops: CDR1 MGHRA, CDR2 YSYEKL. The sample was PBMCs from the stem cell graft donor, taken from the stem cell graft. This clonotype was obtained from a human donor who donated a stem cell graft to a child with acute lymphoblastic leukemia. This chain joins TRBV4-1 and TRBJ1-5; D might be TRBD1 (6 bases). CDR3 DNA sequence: TGCGCCAGCAGCCTGGGGAGGGGGGGTCAGCCCCAGCATTTT. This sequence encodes CASSLGRGGQPQHF.